This T cell receptor beta chain appears in the sequencing data of a study of T-cell memory formation after mild COVID-19. This CDR3 spans 14 amino acids. V lost 3 bases and J 1 base, leaving 10 bases between the germline ends. The V gene's germline CDR1 is SNHLY and CDR2 FYNNEI. TCRdb analysed the 5' RACE reads with MiXCR anew, one entry per CDR3 protein. The sample lists 300,000 to 350,000 distinct CDR3 sequences; less than 20% were seen once. The sequencing sample was made of PBMCs or a T cell subset sorted from them (not recorded which). This clonotype originated in a man aged 18 to 30 who had mild COVID-19 (a few samples of this study predate the infection). Cell type and time point are not known. The chain carries TRBV2 and TRBJ2-7; a weak D match, TRBD1 (5 bases). The CDR3 here is CASSDQGRSYEQYF. The CDR3, as DNA: TGTGCCAGCAGTGACCAGGGAAGGTCCTACGAGCAGTACTTC.